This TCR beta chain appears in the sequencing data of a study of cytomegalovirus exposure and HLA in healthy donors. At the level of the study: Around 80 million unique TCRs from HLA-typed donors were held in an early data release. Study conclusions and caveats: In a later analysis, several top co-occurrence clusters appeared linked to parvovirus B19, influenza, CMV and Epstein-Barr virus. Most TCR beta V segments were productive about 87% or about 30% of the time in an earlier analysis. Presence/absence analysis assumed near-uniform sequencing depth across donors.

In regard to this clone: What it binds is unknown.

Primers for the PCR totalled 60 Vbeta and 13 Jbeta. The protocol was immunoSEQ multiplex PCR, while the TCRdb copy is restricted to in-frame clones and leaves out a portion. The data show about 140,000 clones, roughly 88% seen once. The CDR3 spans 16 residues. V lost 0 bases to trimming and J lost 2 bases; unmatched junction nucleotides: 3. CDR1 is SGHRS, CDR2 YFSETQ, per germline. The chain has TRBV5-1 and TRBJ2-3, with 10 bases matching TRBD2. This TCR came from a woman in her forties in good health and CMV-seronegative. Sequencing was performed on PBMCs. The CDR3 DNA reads TGCGCCAGCAGCTTGGGGCTAGCGGGGGACACAGATACGCAGTATTTT. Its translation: CASSLGLAGDTDTQYF. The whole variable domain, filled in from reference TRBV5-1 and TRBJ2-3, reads KAGVTQTPRYLIKTRGQQVTLSCSPISGHRSVSWYQQTPGQGLQFLFEYFSETQRNKGNFPGRFSGRQFSNSRSEMNVSTLELGDSALYLCASSLGLAGDTDTQYFGPGTRLTVL.